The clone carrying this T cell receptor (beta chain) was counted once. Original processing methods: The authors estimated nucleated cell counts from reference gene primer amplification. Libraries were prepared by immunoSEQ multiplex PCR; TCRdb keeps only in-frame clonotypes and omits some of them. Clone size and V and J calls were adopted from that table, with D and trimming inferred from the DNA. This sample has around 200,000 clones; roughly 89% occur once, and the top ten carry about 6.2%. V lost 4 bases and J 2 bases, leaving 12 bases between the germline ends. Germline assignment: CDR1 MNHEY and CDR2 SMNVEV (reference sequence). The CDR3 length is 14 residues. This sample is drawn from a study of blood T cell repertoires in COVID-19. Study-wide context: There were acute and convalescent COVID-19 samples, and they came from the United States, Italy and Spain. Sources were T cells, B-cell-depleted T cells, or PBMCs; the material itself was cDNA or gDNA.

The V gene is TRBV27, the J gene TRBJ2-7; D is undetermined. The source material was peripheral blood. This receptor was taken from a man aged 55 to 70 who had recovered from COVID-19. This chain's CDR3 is CASSSLDKPYEQYF. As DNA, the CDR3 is TGTGCCAGCAGTTCCTTAGACAAACCCTACGAGCAGTACTTC.